The T cell receptor (beta chain) under discussion was sequenced for a study of cytotoxic CD8 clonotypes in ibrutinib-treated CLL. For the study at large: Patient counts were some 11 relapsed/refractory, over 14 treatment-naive and about 17 IGHV unmutated.

Study findings and constraints: Before falling back toward baseline at progression, clonality had risen at the time of ibrutinib response. Treatment saw public clonotypes, which were uncommon, either contract or stay stable. Patients with sustained remission and those progressing were sampled at differing times.

With respect to this clone: The antigen is not known.

Only in-frame clones appear in the TCRdb table, and some are missing; sequencing was by immunoSEQ multiplex PCR. The data hold about 130,000 clones, with 80% to 90% observed a single time. The germline V gene has CDR1 MDHEN and CDR2 SYDVKM. The CDR3 runs to 16 residues. The V and J ends lost 1 base and 5 bases, in that order; junction bases with no gene match: 8. V and J are TRBV28 and TRBJ2-1, with TRBD2 matching 7 bases. Sequenced here: PBMCs, sampled after 24 months of ibrutinib treatment. The source of this sequence is a human donor with chronic lymphocytic leukemia. DNA of the CDR3: TGTGCCAGCAGTTTATTGCCAGGACGGGGGGACAATGAGCAGTTCTTC. It is translated as CASSLLPGRGDNEQFF.